This T cell receptor (beta chain) came from a study of cytomegalovirus exposure and HLA in healthy donors. With 60 Vbeta and 13 Jbeta primers, the PCR was carried out. TCRdb's table, derived via immunoSEQ multiplex PCR, lists solely in-frame clones and lacks some. The sample comprises 99,000 or so clones, approximately 81% of which are singletons, and 1% to 1.5% rests with the top ten. With 2 bases removed from V and 8 bases from J, the gap between germline ends came to 15 bases. CDR1 MNHEY and CDR2 SMNVEV come from the germline V gene (reference sequence). The CDR3 has 15 amino acids. Sequencing was done on a sample of PBMCs. The sequence was collected from a man in his thirties or forties in good health and CMV-seronegative. The chain recombines TRBV27 with TRBJ2-2; the D gene is possibly TRBD2 (6 bases). CDR3 region: CASSLGAGAFGELFF. The DNA for the CDR3 is TGTGCCAGCAGTTTAGGAGCGGGTGCCTTTGGGGAGCTGTTTTTT.